These 6 T cell receptor beta chains were all obtained from the same sample, sequenced in a study of sequential checkpoint blockade in melanoma. Clones were sequenced by immunoSEQ multiplex PCR, and TCRdb holds only the in-frame ones, with some missing. The profile shows about 17,000 clones, around 63% of them singletons. Described treatment: randomized to nivolumab then ipilimumab (arm A) or the reverse (arm B). The sample was CD8+ T cells sorted from blood (inferred from file names), taken from a patient given nivolumab and ipilimumab in sequence. The origin of the receptors is a human donor with melanoma.

This chain connects TRBV29-1 to TRBJ2-7, with TRBD1 matching 9 bases. The CDR3 runs to 15 residues. CDR1 and CDR2 (germline): SQVTM, ANQGSEA. V was clipped by 6 bases and J by 3 bases; unmatched bases: 12. The DNA of the CDR3 is TGCAGCGTATTCCAACTGGGACAGGGATTCTACGAGCAGTACTTC. Protein: CSVFQLGQGFYEQYF.

J is TRBJ1-1 and V is TRBV4-1, with D perhaps matching TRBD1 (5 bases). V was trimmed by 1 base and J by 6 bases, leaving 12 bases between them. The CDR3 is 14 amino acids. Germline-derived CDR1 and CDR2 are MGHRA and YSYEKL. DNA for the CDR3: TGCGCCAGCAGCCAAGTCAGGGATTCCGCTGAAGCTTTCTTT. Translating gives CASSQVRDSAEAFF.

The gene calls are TRBV7-9 and TRBJ2-1, with a possible D match to TRBD2 (5 bases). This CDR3 is built from 17 residues. Germline CDR1 and CDR2: SEHNR and FQNEAQ (reference sequence). V lost 2 bases and J lost 5, with 19 bases in between. The CDR3 protein is CASSLPIRLGLHNEQFF. CDR3 coding DNA: TGTGCCAGCAGCTTACCAATCCGGCTAGGACTCCACAATGAGCAGTTCTTC. The full variable domain, completed using reference TRBV7-9 and TRBJ2-1, is DTGVSQNPRHKITKRGQNVTFRCDPISEHNRLYWYRQTLGQGPEFLTYFQNEAQLEKSRLLSDRFSAERPKGSFSTLEIQRTEQGDSAMYLCASSLPIRLGLHNEQFFGPGTRLTVL.

The chain recombines TRBV5-6 with TRBJ1-5; a weak D match, TRBD1 (6 bases). V lost 4 bases and J 2 bases, leaving 10 bases between the germline ends. The CDR3 totals 14 residues. Germline V CDR1 and CDR2: SGHDT, YYEEEE. The CDR3 nucleotides are TGTGCCAGCAGCGGGGGGGGGCGCAATCAGCCCCAGCATTTT. It specifies CASSGGGRNQPQHF.

The V call is TRBV4-1, the J call TRBJ1-4, with a weak D call TRBD1 (5 bases). Germline V gene lookup returns CDR1 MGHRA and CDR2 YSYEKL. Deletions cut 3 bases from V and 4 bases from J, with 21 bases between. The CDR3 runs to 18 residues. The CDR3 reads CASSHYPAGSNSNEKLFF. CDR3 DNA sequence: TGCGCCAGCAGCCACTACCCGGCAGGGTCGAATAGTAATGAAAAACTGTTTTTT.

By sample fraction, this clone is medium-sized (0.01 to 0.1%). The gene calls are TRBV9 and TRBJ1-2; TRBD1 aligns across 7 bases. This CDR3 is built from 16 residues. Germline-derived CDR1 and CDR2 are SGDLS and YYNGEE. V gave up 4 bases and J gave up 3 bases; unmatched junction bases: 12. CDR3 loop: CASSQSRGEAYYGYTF. The CDR3 DNA reads as TGTGCCAGCAGCCAAAGCAGGGGGGAAGCCTACTATGGCTACACCTTC.